Sequencing of this T cell receptor (beta chain) was carried out in a study of metastatic and nonmetastatic thyroid tumors. Study findings and constraints: Malignant thyroid tumors reportedly had TCR beta diversity that was significantly higher than in benign nodules, in blood and tumor.

About this clone itself: Its target is not known.

Per the original data handling: The study took CDR3 differences across clinicopathological groups and made a distant-metastasis classifier for papillary thyroid cancer from them. TCRdb used MiXCR to call clones anew from the PCR reads. The V and J calls reflect TCRdb's pipeline rather than the authors' work. The repertoire holds 84,000 or so clones, roughly 8.6% seen once, with around 8.5% in the top ten. The germline CDR1 and CDR2 sequences are SNHLY and FYNNEI. The V end lost 6 bases, the J end lost 6 bases, and 14 bases lay between the germline ends. The CDR3 length is 13 residues. Treatment of any kind had been given to no patient before thyroid surgery.

This rearrangement joins TRBV2 to TRBJ1-1; D might be TRBD1 (5 bases). Sequenced material: blood. The clonotype originates from a female donor with papillary thyroid cancer or a benign thyroid nodule (not recorded which). Some clones in this sample may be carry-over from other donors' samples. CDR3 residues: CASRDYRFPEAFF. CDR3 sequence (DNA): TGTGCCAGCAGGGATTACAGGTTTCCTGAAGCTTTCTTT.